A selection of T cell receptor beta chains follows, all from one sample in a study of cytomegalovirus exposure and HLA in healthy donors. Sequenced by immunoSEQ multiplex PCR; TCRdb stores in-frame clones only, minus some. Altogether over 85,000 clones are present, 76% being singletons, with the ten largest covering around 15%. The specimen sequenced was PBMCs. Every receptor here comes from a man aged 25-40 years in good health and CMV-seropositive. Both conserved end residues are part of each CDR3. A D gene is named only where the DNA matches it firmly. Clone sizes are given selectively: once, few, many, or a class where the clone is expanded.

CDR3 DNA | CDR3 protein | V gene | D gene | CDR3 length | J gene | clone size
TGTGCCAGCAGCTTAGGTTTTAGTTGCACCTTC | CASSLGFSCTF | TRBV11-2 | NA | 11 | TRBJ1-2 | few
TGTGCCAGCTCACCGGCGGGACTCATACAGTACGAGCAGTACTTC | CASSPAGLIQYEQYF | TRBV18 | NA | 15 | TRBJ2-7 | NA
TGCGCCAGCAGCTCCTTTGGGACTAGCGGGGGGCCCACAGATACGCAGTATTTT | CASSSFGTSGGPTDTQYF | TRBV5-1 | TRBD2 | 18 | TRBJ2-3 | NA
TGTGCCAGCAGGGCAGGGAACACCGGGGAGCTGTTTTTT | CASRAGNTGELFF | TRBV7-9 | NA | 13 | TRBJ2-2 | once
TGTGCCAGCAGTCCTTACAGGGATATTGGCTACACCTTC | CASSPYRDIGYTF | TRBV27 | NA | 13 | TRBJ1-2 | NA
TGTGCCAGCAGTTACTCGGGCAGGGGCATGGATTCACCCCTCCACTTT | CASSYSGRGMDSPLHF | TRBV6-5 | NA | 16 | TRBJ1-6 | NA
TGTGCCAGCAGCTACCGACACAGGGAATCCTACGAGCAGTACTTC | CASSYRHRESYEQYF | TRBV13 | NA | 15 | TRBJ2-7 | NA
TGTGCCAGCAGCGTCGACAGGGACCGAAACACCATATATTTT | CASSVDRDRNTIYF | TRBV9 | TRBD1 | 14 | TRBJ1-3 | NA
TGTGCCAGCAGCCTCACCGGGACAGGCTTCGTTGAGCAGTTCTTC | CASSLTGTGFVEQFF | TRBV13 | TRBD1 | 15 | TRBJ2-1 | NA
TGTGCCAGCAGTTTCAGTGGACTCGGAGATAATGAAAAACTGTTTTTT | CASSFSGLGDNEKLFF | TRBV28 | NA | 16 | TRBJ1-4 | NA
TGCGCCAGCAGCTTGGCAGGGGGTGAAGGAAACACCATATATTTT | CASSLAGGEGNTIYF | TRBV5-1 | TRBD1 | 15 | TRBJ1-3 | NA
TGTGCCAGCAGCTCCGGACTAGCGGGGGAGTACTACGAGCAGTACTTC | CASSSGLAGEYYEQYF | TRBV11-2 | TRBD2 | 16 | TRBJ2-7 | NA
TGCAGTGCTAGGAAGGGGGCTGAAGCTTTCTTT | CSARKGAEAFF | TRBV20-1 | NA | 11 | TRBJ1-1 | once
TGTGCCAGCAGCTTTTTTCAGGGGCCCTCCTACGAGCAGTACTTC | CASSFFQGPSYEQYF | TRBV7-8 | NA | 15 | TRBJ2-7 | NA
TGTGCCAGCAGCTTAGTGGGACAGGGGTACAATGAGCAGTTCTTC | CASSLVGQGYNEQFF | TRBV7-2 | TRBD1 | 15 | TRBJ2-1 | NA
TGTGCCTGGAGCGGGACAGGGGAGTGGGAGACCCAGTACTTC | CAWSGTGEWETQYF | TRBV30 | TRBD1 | 14 | TRBJ2-5 | NA
TGTGCCAGCAGCGAGAAGACAGGGGCGGGGACTGAAGCTTTCTTT | CASSEKTGAGTEAFF | TRBV7-8 | TRBD1 | 15 | TRBJ1-1 | NA
TGTGCCATCAGTGACGGACTAGCGGGGAAGGGTGAGACCCAGTACTTC | CAISDGLAGKGETQYF | TRBV10-3 | TRBD2 | 16 | TRBJ2-5 | few
TGCAGCGTTGAAGATTTTTCGCTAGCGGGGGGCCCAGGGTATACGCAGTATTTT | CSVEDFSLAGGPGYTQYF | TRBV29-1 | TRBD2 | 18 | TRBJ2-3 | NA
TGTGCCAGCAGCGTAGAACCCAGTTGGCAAGAGACCCAGTACTTC | CASSVEPSWQETQYF | TRBV9 | NA | 15 | TRBJ2-5 | NA
TGCGCCAGCAGCTTGGATGGGACATCTGGAAACACCATATATTTT | CASSLDGTSGNTIYF | TRBV5-1 | NA | 15 | TRBJ1-3 | NA
TGTGCCAGCAGCTTATCTGCAGGAATGAACACTGAAGCTTTCTTT | CASSLSAGMNTEAFF | TRBV7-2 | NA | 15 | TRBJ1-1 | NA
TGTGCCAGCAGCTTAAGCACCCACACGGGGGAGGCCTATGGCTACACCTTC | CASSLSTHTGEAYGYTF | TRBV7-9 | NA | 17 | TRBJ1-2 | NA
TGTGCCAGCAGGGGGACAGGGGGCGGGAAGCAGTACTTC | CASRGTGGGKQYF | TRBV6-5 | TRBD1 | 13 | TRBJ2-7 | NA
TGTGCCACTTTAGGGTGGGAGGGGTTTGACACTGAAGCTTTCTTT | CATLGWEGFDTEAFF | TRBV28 | NA | 15 | TRBJ1-1 | NA
TGCGCCAGCAGCCAAGGCTACAGGGTGGCCTACGAGCAGTACTTC | CASSQGYRVAYEQYF | TRBV4-3 | NA | 15 | TRBJ2-7 | NA